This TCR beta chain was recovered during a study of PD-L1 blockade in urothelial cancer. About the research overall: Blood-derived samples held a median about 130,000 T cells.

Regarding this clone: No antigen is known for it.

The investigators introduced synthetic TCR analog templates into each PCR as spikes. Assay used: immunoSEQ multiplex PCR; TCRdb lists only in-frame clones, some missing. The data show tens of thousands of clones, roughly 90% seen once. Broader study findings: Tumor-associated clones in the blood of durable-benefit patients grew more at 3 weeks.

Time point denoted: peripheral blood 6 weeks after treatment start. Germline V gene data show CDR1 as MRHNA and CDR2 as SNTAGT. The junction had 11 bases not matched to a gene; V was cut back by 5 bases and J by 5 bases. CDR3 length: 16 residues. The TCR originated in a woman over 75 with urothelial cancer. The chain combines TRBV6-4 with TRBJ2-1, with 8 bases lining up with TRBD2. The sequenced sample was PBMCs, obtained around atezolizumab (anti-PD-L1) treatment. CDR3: CASSLTSVDLDNEQFF. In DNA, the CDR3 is TGTGCCAGCAGTTTGACTAGCGTAGATTTGGACAATGAGCAGTTCTTC.